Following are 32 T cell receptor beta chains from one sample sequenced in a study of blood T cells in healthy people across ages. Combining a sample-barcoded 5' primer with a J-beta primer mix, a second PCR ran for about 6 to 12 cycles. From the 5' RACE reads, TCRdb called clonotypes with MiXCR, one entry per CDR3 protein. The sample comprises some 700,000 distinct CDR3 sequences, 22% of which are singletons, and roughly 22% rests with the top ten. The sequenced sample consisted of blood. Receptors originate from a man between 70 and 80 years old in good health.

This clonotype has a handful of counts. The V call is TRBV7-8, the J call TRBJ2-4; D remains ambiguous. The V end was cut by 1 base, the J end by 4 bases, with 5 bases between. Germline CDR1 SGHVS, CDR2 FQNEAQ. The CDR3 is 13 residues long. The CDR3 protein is CASSLDVKNIQYF. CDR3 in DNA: TGTGCCAGCAGCTTAGACGTGAAAAACATTCAGTACTTC.

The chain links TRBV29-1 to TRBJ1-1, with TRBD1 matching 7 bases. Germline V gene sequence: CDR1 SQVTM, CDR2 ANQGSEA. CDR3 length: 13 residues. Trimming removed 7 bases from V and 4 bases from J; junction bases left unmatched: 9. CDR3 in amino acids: CSASIRDSTEAFF. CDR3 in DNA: TGCAGCGCCTCAATCCGGGACAGCACTGAAGCTTTCTTT.

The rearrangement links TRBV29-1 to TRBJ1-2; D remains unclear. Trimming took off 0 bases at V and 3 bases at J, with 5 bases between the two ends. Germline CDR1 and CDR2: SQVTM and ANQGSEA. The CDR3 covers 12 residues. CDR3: CSVEDWYYGYTF. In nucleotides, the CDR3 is TGCAGCGTTGAAGATTGGTACTATGGCTACACCTTC.

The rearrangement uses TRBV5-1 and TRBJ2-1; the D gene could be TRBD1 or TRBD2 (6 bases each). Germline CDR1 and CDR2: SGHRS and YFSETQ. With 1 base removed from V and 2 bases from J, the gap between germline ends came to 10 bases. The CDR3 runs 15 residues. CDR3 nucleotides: TGCGCCAGCAGCTTGTCTAGGGGGGCCTACAATGAGCAGTTCTTC. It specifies CASSLSRGAYNEQFF.

CDR3 amino acids: CSARSGWVDYGYTF. The CDR3 DNA sequence: TGCAGTGCTAGATCAGGGTGGGTAGACTATGGCTACACCTTC. V and J are TRBV20-1 and TRBJ1-2, with D tentatively TRBD1 (5 bases). Germline loops: CDR1 DFQATT, CDR2 SNEGSKA (reference sequence). The CDR3 loop spans 14 amino acids. V shed 2 bases and J shed 3 bases, with 13 bases lying between them.

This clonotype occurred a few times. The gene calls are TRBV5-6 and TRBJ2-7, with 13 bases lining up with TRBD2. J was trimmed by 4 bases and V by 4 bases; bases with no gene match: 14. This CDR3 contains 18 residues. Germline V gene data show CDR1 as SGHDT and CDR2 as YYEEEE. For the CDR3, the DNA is TGTGCCAGCAGCAGCAGGACTAGCGGGGGACTAATAGCTTACGAGCAGTACTTC. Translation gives CASSSRTSGGLIAYEQYF.

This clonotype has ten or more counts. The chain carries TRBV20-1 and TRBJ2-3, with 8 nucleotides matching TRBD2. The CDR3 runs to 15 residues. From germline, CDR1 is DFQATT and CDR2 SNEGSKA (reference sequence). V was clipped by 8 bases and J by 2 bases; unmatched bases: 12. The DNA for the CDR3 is TGCAGTCCCAGCCAACGCGGGGGGAACACAGATACGCAGTATTTT. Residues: CSPSQRGGNTDTQYF.

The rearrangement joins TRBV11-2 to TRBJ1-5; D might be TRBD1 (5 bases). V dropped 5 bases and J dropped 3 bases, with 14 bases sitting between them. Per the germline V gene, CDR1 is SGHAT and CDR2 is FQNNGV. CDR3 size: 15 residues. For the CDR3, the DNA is TGTGCCAGCAGCGTTCTTTCAGGGACCAATCAGCCCCAGCATTTT. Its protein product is CASSVLSGTNQPQHF.

This CDR3 is CASSLMNRGGDTQYF. The CDR3 DNA reads TGTGCCAGCAGCTTAATGAATAGGGGGGGAGATACGCAGTATTTT. The genes are TRBV7-3 and TRBJ2-3, with D maybe TRBD2 (7 bases). The CDR3 length is 15 residues. CDR1 SGHTA and CDR2 FQGTGA come from the germline V gene. The V end lost 1 base, the J end lost 5 bases, and 13 bases lay between the germline ends.

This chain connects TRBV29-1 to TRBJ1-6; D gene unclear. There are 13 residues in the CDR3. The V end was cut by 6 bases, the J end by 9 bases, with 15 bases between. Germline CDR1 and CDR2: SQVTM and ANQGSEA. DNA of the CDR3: TGCAGCGTATTGGCGGTGGCAGGTTCACCCCTCCACTTT. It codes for CSVLAVAGSPLHF.

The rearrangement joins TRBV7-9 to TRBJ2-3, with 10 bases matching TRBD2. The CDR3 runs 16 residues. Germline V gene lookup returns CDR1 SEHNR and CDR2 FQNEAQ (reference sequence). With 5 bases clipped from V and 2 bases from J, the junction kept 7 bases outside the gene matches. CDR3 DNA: TGTGCCAGCAGCCTCGGACTAGCGGCCGTCACAGATACGCAGTATTTT. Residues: CASSLGLAAVTDTQYF.

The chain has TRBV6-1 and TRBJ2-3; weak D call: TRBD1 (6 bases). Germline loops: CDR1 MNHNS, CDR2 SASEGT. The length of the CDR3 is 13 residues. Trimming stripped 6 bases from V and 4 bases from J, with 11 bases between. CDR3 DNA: TGTGCCAGCAGCAGGGGTTTGGCAGATACGCAGTATTTT. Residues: CASSRGLADTQYF.

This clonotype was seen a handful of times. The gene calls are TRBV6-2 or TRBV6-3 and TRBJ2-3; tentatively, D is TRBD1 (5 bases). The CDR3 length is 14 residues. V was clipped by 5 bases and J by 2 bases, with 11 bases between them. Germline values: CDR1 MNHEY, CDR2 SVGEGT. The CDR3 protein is CASSDRTNTDTQYF. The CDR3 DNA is TGTGCCAGCAGTGATCGGACAAACACAGATACGCAGTATTTT.

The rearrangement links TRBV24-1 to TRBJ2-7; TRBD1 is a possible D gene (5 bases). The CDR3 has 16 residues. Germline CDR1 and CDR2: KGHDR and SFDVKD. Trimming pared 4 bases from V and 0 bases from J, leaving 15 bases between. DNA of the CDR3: TGTGCCACCAGTGACTTAAAGACAGACCTCTCCTACGAGCAGTACTTC. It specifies CATSDLKTDLSYEQYF.

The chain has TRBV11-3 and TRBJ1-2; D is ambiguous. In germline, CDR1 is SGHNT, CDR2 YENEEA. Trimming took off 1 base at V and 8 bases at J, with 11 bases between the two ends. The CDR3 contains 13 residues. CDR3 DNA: TGTGCCAGCAGCTTAGGGCCGAGTGGAGGCTACACCTTC. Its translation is CASSLGPSGGYTF.

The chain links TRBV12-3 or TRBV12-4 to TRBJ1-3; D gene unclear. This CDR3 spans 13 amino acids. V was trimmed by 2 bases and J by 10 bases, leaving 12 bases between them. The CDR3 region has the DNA TGTGCCAGCAGTTTAATGATTCCTCCTACCATATATTTT. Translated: CASSLMIPPTIYF.

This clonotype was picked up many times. The CDR3 bases are TGTGCCAGCAGCGGACAGGAGCTCCTCTATACGCAGTATTTT. Protein: CASSGQELLYTQYF. The chain joins TRBV11-1 to TRBJ2-3, with 7 bases matching TRBD1. The CDR3 covers 14 residues. CDR1 is SGHAT, CDR2 FQDESV, per germline (reference sequence). Germline trimming cut 5 bases from V and 7 bases from J; bases unmatched to any gene: 9.

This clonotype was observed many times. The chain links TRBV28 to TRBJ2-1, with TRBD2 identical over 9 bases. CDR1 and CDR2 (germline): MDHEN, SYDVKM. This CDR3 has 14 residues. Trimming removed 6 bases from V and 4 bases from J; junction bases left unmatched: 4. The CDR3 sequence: CASRERGEYNEQFF. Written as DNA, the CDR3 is TGTGCCAGCAGAGAGCGGGGGGAATACAATGAGCAGTTCTTC.

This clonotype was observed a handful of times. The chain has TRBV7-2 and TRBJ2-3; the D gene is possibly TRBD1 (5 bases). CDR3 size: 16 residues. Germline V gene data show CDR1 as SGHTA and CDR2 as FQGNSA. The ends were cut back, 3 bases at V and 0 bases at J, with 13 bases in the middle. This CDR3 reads CASSFRNRPSTDTQYF. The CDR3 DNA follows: TGTGCCAGCAGCTTTAGAAACAGGCCTAGCACAGATACGCAGTATTTT.

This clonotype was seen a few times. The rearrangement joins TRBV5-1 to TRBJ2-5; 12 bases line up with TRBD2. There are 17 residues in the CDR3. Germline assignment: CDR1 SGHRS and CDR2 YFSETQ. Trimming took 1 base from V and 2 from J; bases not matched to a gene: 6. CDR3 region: CASSLLLAGGAQETQYF. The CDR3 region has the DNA TGCGCCAGCAGCTTGCTTCTAGCGGGAGGGGCTCAAGAGACCCAGTACTTC.

The CDR3 spells CASSFIGLSNEKLFF. The CDR3 DNA reads TGTGCCAGCAGTTTTATCGGGTTGAGTAATGAAAAACTGTTTTTT. The chain carries TRBV6-5 and TRBJ1-4; D remains unclear. Trimming took off 4 bases at V and 4 bases at J, with 13 bases between the two ends. The CDR3 covers 15 residues. Germline CDR1 is MNHEY and CDR2 is SVGAGI.

The CDR3 spells CASSPRLAFHDEQFF. CDR3 nucleotide sequence: TGTGCCAGCAGTCCCCGACTAGCATTCCACGATGAGCAGTTCTTC. The V and J genes are TRBV12-3 or TRBV12-4 and TRBJ2-1; TRBD2 aligns across 7 bases. The J segment lost 8 bases and the V segment lost 5 bases, leaving 12 bases of the junction unmatched. The CDR3 sequence is 15 residues long.

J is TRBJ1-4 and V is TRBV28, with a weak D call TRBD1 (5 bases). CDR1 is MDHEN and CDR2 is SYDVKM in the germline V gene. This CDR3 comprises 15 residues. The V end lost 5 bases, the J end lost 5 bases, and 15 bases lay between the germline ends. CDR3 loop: CASSPPGPGNEKLFF. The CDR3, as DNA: TGTGCCAGCAGTCCCCCGGGGCCTGGGAATGAAAAACTGTTTTTT.

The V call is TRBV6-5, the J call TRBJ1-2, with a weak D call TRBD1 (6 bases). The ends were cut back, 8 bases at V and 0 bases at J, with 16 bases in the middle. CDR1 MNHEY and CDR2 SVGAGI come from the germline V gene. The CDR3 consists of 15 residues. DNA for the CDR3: TGTGCCAGCGGAAGACAGGCTATTACTAACTATGGCTACACCTTC. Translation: CASGRQAITNYGYTF.

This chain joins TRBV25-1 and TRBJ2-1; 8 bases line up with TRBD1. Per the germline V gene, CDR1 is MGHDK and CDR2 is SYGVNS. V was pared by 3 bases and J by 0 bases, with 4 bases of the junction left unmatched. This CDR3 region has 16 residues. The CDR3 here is CASSEDGTGSYNEQFF. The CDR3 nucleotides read TGTGCCAGCAGTGAGGATGGGACAGGCTCCTACAATGAGCAGTTCTTC.

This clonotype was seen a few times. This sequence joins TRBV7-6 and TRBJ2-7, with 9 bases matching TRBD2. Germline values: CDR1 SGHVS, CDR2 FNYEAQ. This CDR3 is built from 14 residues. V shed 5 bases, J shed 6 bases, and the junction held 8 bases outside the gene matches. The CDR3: CASSAQGLAAEQYV. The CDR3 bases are TGTGCCAGCAGCGCACAGGGACTAGCAGCCGAGCAGTACGTC.

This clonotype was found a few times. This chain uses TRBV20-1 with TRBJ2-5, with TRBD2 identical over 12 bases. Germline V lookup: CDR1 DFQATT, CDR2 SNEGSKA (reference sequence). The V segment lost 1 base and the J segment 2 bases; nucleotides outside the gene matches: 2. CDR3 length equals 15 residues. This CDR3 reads CSARAGTSGQETQYF. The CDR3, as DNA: TGCAGTGCTAGAGCCGGGACTAGCGGGCAAGAGACCCAGTACTTC.

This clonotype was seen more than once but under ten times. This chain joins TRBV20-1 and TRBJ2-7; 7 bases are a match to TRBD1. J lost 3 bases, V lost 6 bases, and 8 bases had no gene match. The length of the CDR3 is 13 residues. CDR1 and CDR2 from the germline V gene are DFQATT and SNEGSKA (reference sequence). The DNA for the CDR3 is TGCAGTGCCCCCCGGGACAGTGGCTACGAGCAGTACTTC. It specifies CSAPRDSGYEQYF.

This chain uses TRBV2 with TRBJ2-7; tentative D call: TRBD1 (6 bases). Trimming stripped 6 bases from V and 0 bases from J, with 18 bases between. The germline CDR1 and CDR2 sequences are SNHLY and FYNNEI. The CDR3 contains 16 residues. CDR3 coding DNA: TGTGCCAGCAGGCCGTGCTACAGGGATAGCTCCTACGAGCAGTACTTC. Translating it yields CASRPCYRDSSYEQYF.

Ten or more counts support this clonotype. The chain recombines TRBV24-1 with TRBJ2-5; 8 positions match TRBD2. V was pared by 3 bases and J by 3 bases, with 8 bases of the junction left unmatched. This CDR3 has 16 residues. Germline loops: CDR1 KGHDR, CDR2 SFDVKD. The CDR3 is CATSDPRPGLEETQYF. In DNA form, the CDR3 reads TGTGCCACCAGTGATCCCCGTCCGGGACTAGAAGAGACCCAGTACTTC.

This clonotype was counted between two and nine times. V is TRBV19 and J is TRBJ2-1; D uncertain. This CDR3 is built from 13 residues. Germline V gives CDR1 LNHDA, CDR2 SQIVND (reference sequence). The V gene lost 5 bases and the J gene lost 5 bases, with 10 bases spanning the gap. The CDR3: CASSVDWNNEQFF. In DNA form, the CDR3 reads TGTGCCAGTAGTGTTGACTGGAACAATGAGCAGTTCTTC.

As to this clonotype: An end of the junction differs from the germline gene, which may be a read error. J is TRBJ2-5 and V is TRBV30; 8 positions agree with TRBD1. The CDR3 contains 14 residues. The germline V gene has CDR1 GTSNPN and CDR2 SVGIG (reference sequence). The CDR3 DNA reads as TGTGCCTCGAATGGACAGGGAGGACAAGAGACCCCGTACTTC. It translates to CASNGQGGQETPYF.